These T cell receptor beta chains were read from a single sample in a study of cytomegalovirus exposure and HLA in healthy donors. The method was immunoSEQ multiplex PCR; TCRdb's version includes in-frame clones alone and lacks a portion of them. The sample holds hundreds of thousands of clones, roughly 83% seen once. The material sequenced was PBMCs. The source is a woman under 30 in good health and CMV-seronegative. Both conserved end residues are trimmed from each CDR3.

V gene	J gene	CDR3 protein
TRBV15	TRBJ1-3	ATSGQMWGLNPVSGNTIY
TRBV7-9	TRBJ1-2	ASSSVGQAINYGYT
TRBV9	TRBJ2-1	ASSGGASGEQF
TRBV6-1	TRBJ1-3	ASSVETGSGNTIY
TRBV19	TRBJ1-5	ASRIRDNQPQH
TRBV19	TRBJ2-2	ASTGQGRGRTGELF
TRBV2	TRBJ1-5	ASSDPSRGAGQPQH
TRBV9	TRBJ2-5	ASSPGQGMVVETQY
TRBV13	TRBJ1-4	ASSSGTGGQLF
TRBV6-1	TRBJ2-3	ASSVEGLRADTQY
TRBV6-5	TRBJ1-1	ASSYLMNTEAF
TRBV2	TRBJ1-5	ASSEMGVGQPQH
TRBV25-1	TRBJ1-2	ASSDIGIGGYT
TRBV7-2	TRBJ2-7	ASSPPNGPYEQY
TRBV6-4	TRBJ2-1	ASSEDRAREQF
TRBV2	TRBJ1-1	ASSEQGVSEAF
TRBV9	TRBJ2-1	ASSGPGNEQF
TRBV5-4	TRBJ2-1	ASKEPLGPSEQF
TRBV27	TRBJ1-2	ASSLEGGYGYT
TRBV2	TRBJ1-5	ASGAGEAATQPQH
TRBV5-1	TRBJ2-2	ASSFPEADTGELF
TRBV30	TRBJ1-1	AWSPLNTEAF
TRBV9	TRBJ1-6	ASSSPPGGLDNSPLH
TRBV4-1	TRBJ1-4	ASSQASAAGFNEKLF
TRBV25-1	TRBJ1-5	ASSESSHSNEPQH
TRBV9	TRBJ2-7	ASSVGGVGEQY
TRBV28	TRBJ2-7	ASSPRDRGTGEQY
TRBV6-1	TRBJ1-1	ASSNWGNTEAF
TRBV11-2	TRBJ1-1	ASSLDLGFTEAF
TRBV4-1	TRBJ2-1	ASSQRGDNEQF
TRBV27	TRBJ1-5	ASSRGHGNQPQH
TRBV29-1	TRBJ2-1	SGGSGGTTLYREQF
TRBV9	TRBJ1-5	ASSTSSNQPQH
TRBV19	TRBJ2-1	ASSIASWDNYNEQF
TRBV30	TRBJ1-1	AWTPLLNTEAF
TRBV27	TRBJ2-7	ASSSRNGGPYEQY
TRBV27	TRBJ2-3	ASSLRGTSEYSDTQY
TRBV5-1	TRBJ2-7	ASSNGQDDSEQY
TRBV27	TRBJ2-7	ASTRGTGPYEQY
TRBV6-1	TRBJ2-7	ALQTLRGGLYEQY
TRBV4-2	TRBJ1-4	ASSQGGQGKKLF
TRBV27	TRBJ1-1	ASSSGLLNTEAF